Listed below are T cell receptor beta chains from one sample, sequenced in a study of blood T cells in healthy people across ages. TCRdb called the 5' RACE reads again in MiXCR, with one record for every CDR3 protein. The sample has over a million distinct CDR3 sequences; 45% are singletons. The specimen sequenced was blood. The receptors originated from a woman aged 55-69 years in good health. Each CDR3 is given with its conserved first and last residue. Each record gives: CDR3 DNA, CDR3 protein, V gene, clone size, J gene, D gene. The D gene is left open where the match is weak. Only some rows state a clone size, as once, few, many or a class for expanded clones.

CDR3 DNA: TGTGCCAGCAGCGTAGCTGGTACAGGGTTATACGAGCAGTACTTC
CDR3 protein: CASSVAGTGLYEQYF
V gene: TRBV9
clone size: few
J gene: TRBJ2-7
D gene: NA

CDR3 DNA: TGTGCCAGCAGCTTGTTAGCTTCTCGCGAGCAGTACTTC
CDR3 protein: CASSLLASREQYF
V gene: TRBV5-6
clone size: NA
J gene: TRBJ2-7
D gene: NA

CDR3 DNA: TGTGCCAGCAGCGAAGGGGGCTGGACTGAAGCTTTCTTT
CDR3 protein: CASSEGGWTEAFF
V gene: TRBV3-1
clone size: NA
J gene: TRBJ1-1
D gene: TRBD1

CDR3 DNA: TGTGCCAGCAGCTTAGCCCCACCGGGGCTAGCGGCCTACAATGAGCAGTTCTTC
CDR3 protein: CASSLAPPGLAAYNEQFF
V gene: TRBV7-7
clone size: NA
J gene: TRBJ2-1
D gene: TRBD2

CDR3 DNA: TGTGCCAGCAGTGAATTGGGACATACTGAACGGGTAGGCAATCAGCCCCAGCATTTT
CDR3 protein: CASSELGHTERVGNQPQHF
V gene: TRBV2
clone size: NA
J gene: TRBJ1-5
D gene: NA

CDR3 DNA: TGTGCCAGCAGTTTTGGGGGACAGGGGCCGTACTTC
CDR3 protein: CASSFGGQGPYF
V gene: TRBV12-3/TRBV12-4
clone size: NA
J gene: TRBJ2-5
D gene: TRBD1

CDR3 DNA: TGTGCCAGCAGTTCCCGGGCCTCTCGGGAGTACTTC
CDR3 protein: CASSSRASREYF
V gene: TRBV27
clone size: NA
J gene: TRBJ2-7
D gene: NA

CDR3 DNA: TGTGCCAGCAGTGATCCGGGTTTGGTCAAAAACATTCAGTACTTC
CDR3 protein: CASSDPGLVKNIQYF
V gene: TRBV2
clone size: few
J gene: TRBJ2-4
D gene: NA

CDR3 DNA: TGTGCCAGCAGTTTAACAGCGCCACTATCCCAAGAGACCCAGTACTTC
CDR3 protein: CASSLTAPLSQETQYF
V gene: TRBV28
clone size: once
J gene: TRBJ2-5
D gene: NA

CDR3 DNA: TGCAGCGTTTGGTCTCCGGGACCCTTCTCCTACGAGCAGTACTTC
CDR3 protein: CSVWSPGPFSYEQYF
V gene: TRBV29-1
clone size: few
J gene: TRBJ2-7
D gene: NA

CDR3 DNA: TGTGCCAGCAGTTTACTCGTGGGAGCCTACAATGAGCAGTTCTTC
CDR3 protein: CASSLLVGAYNEQFF
V gene: TRBV2
clone size: NA
J gene: TRBJ2-1
D gene: NA

CDR3 DNA: TGTGCCAGCAGTAATCCCGGGGCCCCGGGCGAGCAGTACTTC
CDR3 protein: CASSNPGAPGEQYF
V gene: TRBV6-5
clone size: few
J gene: TRBJ2-7
D gene: NA

CDR3 DNA: TGTGCCAGCAGCTTAGTTCCGGGAGAAACCTACAATGAGCAGTTCTTC
CDR3 protein: CASSLVPGETYNEQFF
V gene: TRBV11-2
clone size: NA
J gene: TRBJ2-1
D gene: NA

CDR3 DNA: TGCAGTGTTGGGCGGACCTCTAACTATGGCTACACCTTC
CDR3 protein: CSVGRTSNYGYTF
V gene: TRBV20-1
clone size: few
J gene: TRBJ1-2
D gene: NA

CDR3 DNA: TGTGCCACCAGTGATGTGGGAGAGGGAGTGGAGAGCAGAGCTTTCTTT
CDR3 protein: CATSDVGEGVESRAFF
V gene: TRBV24-1
clone size: once
J gene: TRBJ1-1
D gene: NA

CDR3 DNA: TGTGCCAGCAGTGAAGAGGGAATTCAAGAGACCCAGTTCTTC
CDR3 protein: CASSEEGIQETQFF
V gene: TRBV6-1
clone size: NA
J gene: TRBJ2-1
D gene: NA

CDR3 DNA: TGTGCCAGCAGTTTTATAGGACCCTACGAGCAGTACTTC
CDR3 protein: CASSFIGPYEQYF
V gene: TRBV27
clone size: few
J gene: TRBJ2-7
D gene: NA

CDR3 DNA: TGCGCCAGCAGCCGTACATACCGGGACTTCGACACCGGGGAGCTGTTTTTT
CDR3 protein: CASSRTYRDFDTGELFF
V gene: TRBV5-1
clone size: once
J gene: TRBJ2-2
D gene: NA

CDR3 DNA: TGTGCCAGCAGCTACCCGACTAGCTCCTACGAGCAGTACTTC
CDR3 protein: CASSYPTSSYEQYF
V gene: TRBV7-9
clone size: few
J gene: TRBJ2-7
D gene: NA

CDR3 DNA: TGTGCCAGCAACCGGGGGGGGCCTCCCTACAATGAGCAGTTCTTC
CDR3 protein: CASNRGGPPYNEQFF
V gene: TRBV6-5
clone size: NA
J gene: TRBJ2-1
D gene: TRBD2

CDR3 DNA: TGCAGTGCTGGTCCTCTAGCGGGAGCACTCTCAGGCTCCTACAATGAGCAGTTCTTC
CDR3 protein: CSAGPLAGALSGSYNEQFF
V gene: TRBV20-1
clone size: NA
J gene: TRBJ2-1
D gene: TRBD2

CDR3 DNA: TGTGCCAGCAGCTTAGTTTCGGAAGGAACCACAGATACGCAGTATTTT
CDR3 protein: CASSLVSEGTTDTQYF
V gene: TRBV13
clone size: NA
J gene: TRBJ2-3
D gene: NA

CDR3 DNA: TGTACCAGCAGCCCCCGTCGGGGGGAGAGTTACTTTAATGAGCAGTACTTC
CDR3 protein: CTSSPRRGESYFNEQYF
V gene: TRBV11-2
clone size: NA
J gene: TRBJ2-5
D gene: TRBD2

CDR3 DNA: TGTGCCAGCAGTTTATCAGCAGGGCTCAATCAGCCCCAGCATTTT
CDR3 protein: CASSLSAGLNQPQHF
V gene: TRBV27
clone size: NA
J gene: TRBJ1-5
D gene: NA

CDR3 DNA: TGTGCCAGCAGCTTGGACAGCGGCCATGATGGCTACACCTTC
CDR3 protein: CASSLDSGHDGYTF
V gene: TRBV7-3
clone size: few
J gene: TRBJ1-2
D gene: NA

CDR3 DNA: TGTGCCAGCAGCTTAACGACTAGTACCGGGGAGCTGTTTTTT
CDR3 protein: CASSLTTSTGELFF
V gene: TRBV7-3
clone size: NA
J gene: TRBJ2-2
D gene: NA

CDR3 DNA: TGTGCCAGCAGTGGACAGGGTTTGAGCTCCTACAATGAGCAGTTCTTC
CDR3 protein: CASSGQGLSSYNEQFF
V gene: TRBV27
clone size: few
J gene: TRBJ2-1
D gene: TRBD1

CDR3 DNA: TGTGCCATCGGACCGTTTTCTGCCCTTGCTAGCGTTGAGACCCAGTACTTC
CDR3 protein: CAIGPFSALASVETQYF
V gene: TRBV10-3
clone size: NA
J gene: TRBJ2-5
D gene: NA

CDR3 DNA: TGCGCCAGCAGTGCCCGGGGCACAAACTATGGCTACACCTTC
CDR3 protein: CASSARGTNYGYTF
V gene: TRBV10-2
clone size: many
J gene: TRBJ1-2
D gene: NA

CDR3 DNA: TGTGCCGCAGGGGATGGGGGGAGCTCCTACAATGAGCAGTTCTTC
CDR3 protein: CAAGDGGSSYNEQFF
V gene: TRBV28
clone size: NA
J gene: TRBJ2-1
D gene: NA

CDR3 DNA: TGCGCCAGCAGCTTATACAGGGGACGGGAGACCCAGTACTTC
CDR3 protein: CASSLYRGRETQYF
V gene: TRBV5-1
clone size: many
J gene: TRBJ2-5
D gene: TRBD1

CDR3 DNA: TGTGCCAGCAGCTTCGGGCCCCACAATGAGCAGTTCTTC
CDR3 protein: CASSFGPHNEQFF
V gene: TRBV7-9
clone size: NA
J gene: TRBJ2-1
D gene: NA

CDR3 DNA: TGTGCCAGCACGAACTCCTACAATGAGCAGTTCTTC
CDR3 protein: CASTNSYNEQFF
V gene: TRBV6-5
clone size: many
J gene: TRBJ2-1
D gene: NA

CDR3 DNA: TGTGCCAGCAGCACGGGAGCAAACCCAGATACGCAGTATTTT
CDR3 protein: CASSTGANPDTQYF
V gene: TRBV11-2
clone size: NA
J gene: TRBJ2-3
D gene: NA

CDR3 DNA: TGTGCCAGCAGCGTAGGCGCTAGCGGGAACGACTGGGATGAGCAGTTCTTC
CDR3 protein: CASSVGASGNDWDEQFF
V gene: TRBV9
clone size: NA
J gene: TRBJ2-1
D gene: TRBD2

CDR3 DNA: TGTGCCAGCAGCGTAGATTGGGACCCGGATACGCAGTATTTT
CDR3 protein: CASSVDWDPDTQYF
V gene: TRBV9
clone size: few
J gene: TRBJ2-3
D gene: NA

CDR3 DNA: TGTGCCAGCAGTTTACAACGCTCTGGGGCCAACGTCCTGACTTTC
CDR3 protein: CASSLQRSGANVLTF
V gene: TRBV6-5
clone size: few
J gene: TRBJ2-6
D gene: NA

CDR3 DNA: TGTGCCAGCAGTGAACTAGCCTACACCGGGGAGCTGTTTTTT
CDR3 protein: CASSELAYTGELFF
V gene: TRBV2
clone size: NA
J gene: TRBJ2-2
D gene: NA

CDR3 DNA: TGTGCCATCACGAGCGGGAGGGCGGGCGAGCAGTACTTC
CDR3 protein: CAITSGRAGEQYF
V gene: TRBV10-3
clone size: NA
J gene: TRBJ2-7
D gene: TRBD2

CDR3 DNA: TGCAGTGCCAGTACCAAGGGAGCGGGCCAACACATTCAGTACTTC
CDR3 protein: CSASTKGAGQHIQYF
V gene: TRBV20-1
clone size: few
J gene: TRBJ2-4
D gene: NA

CDR3 DNA: TGTGCCAGCAGCTTAGCCGTCGGTATTGTGACCGGGGAGCTGTTTTTT
CDR3 protein: CASSLAVGIVTGELFF
V gene: TRBV7-2
clone size: NA
J gene: TRBJ2-2
D gene: NA

CDR3 DNA: TGTGCCACCAGCAGAAGCAGAGGGGGAAATGAGCAGTTCTTC
CDR3 protein: CATSRSRGGNEQFF
V gene: TRBV15
clone size: few
J gene: TRBJ2-1
D gene: NA

CDR3 DNA: TGCGCCAGCAGCATCGGGACTAGCGGGAGGTTAGGGAGCTCCTACAATGAGCAGTTCTTC
CDR3 protein: CASSIGTSGRLGSSYNEQFF
V gene: TRBV5-1
clone size: few
J gene: TRBJ2-1
D gene: TRBD2

CDR3 DNA: TGTGCCAGCCGGGCAGGGGGCATCAATGAGCAGTTCTTC
CDR3 protein: CASRAGGINEQFF
V gene: TRBV27
clone size: few
J gene: TRBJ2-1
D gene: TRBD1

CDR3 DNA: TGTGCCAGCAGCTACCCCCTAGCGGGAGGCCGCCCAACTTACAATGAGCAGTTCTTC
CDR3 protein: CASSYPLAGGRPTYNEQFF
V gene: TRBV7-9
clone size: few
J gene: TRBJ2-1
D gene: TRBD2

CDR3 DNA: TGTGCCAGTACAGAGGGGGGACTAGCGGGAGTTGTGCAGTATTTT
CDR3 protein: CASTEGGLAGVVQYF
V gene: TRBV25-1
clone size: NA
J gene: TRBJ2-3
D gene: TRBD2

CDR3 DNA: TGTGCCAGCAGTCCGGGACCGTGGATAGGCTACACCTTC
CDR3 protein: CASSPGPWIGYTF
V gene: TRBV27
clone size: NA
J gene: TRBJ1-2
D gene: NA

CDR3 DNA: TGCAGTGCTCCCGGACTAGCGGGTACCTACAATGAGCAGTTCTTC
CDR3 protein: CSAPGLAGTYNEQFF
V gene: TRBV20-1
clone size: NA
J gene: TRBJ2-1
D gene: TRBD2

CDR3 DNA: TGTGCCAGCAGCCCCCGGGACGGATTGAACACTGAAGCTTTCTTT
CDR3 protein: CASSPRDGLNTEAFF
V gene: TRBV9
clone size: NA
J gene: TRBJ1-1
D gene: NA

CDR3 DNA: TGTGCCAGCAGCTGGGCAGCTATAGGGGAGACCCAGTACTTC
CDR3 protein: CASSWAAIGETQYF
V gene: TRBV7-3
clone size: NA
J gene: TRBJ2-5
D gene: NA

CDR3 DNA: TGTGCCAGCAGTTCCGGCCAGATGAACACTGAAGCTTTCTTT
CDR3 protein: CASSSGQMNTEAFF
V gene: TRBV5-1
clone size: few
J gene: TRBJ1-1
D gene: NA

CDR3 DNA: TGTGCCAGCAGCCTCCGCGGACCCCAATCCCAGACTAGCGGGATAGAGACCCAGTACTTC
CDR3 protein: CASSLRGPQSQTSGIETQYF
V gene: TRBV7-2
clone size: once
J gene: TRBJ2-5
D gene: TRBD2

CDR3 DNA: TGCAGTGCCTCAGGTCTCGGGACAGGGAATTACGAGCAGTACTTC
CDR3 protein: CSASGLGTGNYEQYF
V gene: TRBV20-1
clone size: NA
J gene: TRBJ2-7
D gene: TRBD1